The entry below describes one TCR beta chain. Germline V gene sequence: CDR1 LNHDA, CDR2 SQIVND (reference sequence). The V end lost 5 bases, the J end lost 3 bases, and 19 bases lay between the germline ends. This CDR3 region has 16 residues. Enrollees, roughly 18 to 95 years old, lived in about two dozen US areas. Membership in each cohort depended on participant-reported clinical history. The data stem from a study of blood T cell repertoires in COVID-19. Study-wide background: The study drew acute and convalescent COVID-19 samples from the United States, Italy and Spain. In each case, the material was cDNA or gDNA derived from T cells, B-cell-depleted T cells, or PBMCs.

TCRdb's copy holds only in-frame clones and misses some; the assay was immunoSEQ multiplex PCR. The repertoire has around 130,000 clones, just under 85% of them found once; the top ten carry roughly 3.5%. The sequence derives from a woman aged 50 to 60 with acute COVID-19. This chain joins TRBV19 and TRBJ1-2; D is ambiguous. The sample comprised PBMCs or T cells enriched from blood (not recorded which). The CDR3 loop is CASSAPGLTRDYGYTF. The CDR3 DNA sequence: TGTGCCAGTAGTGCCCCCGGACTTACAAGAGACTATGGCTACACCTTC.